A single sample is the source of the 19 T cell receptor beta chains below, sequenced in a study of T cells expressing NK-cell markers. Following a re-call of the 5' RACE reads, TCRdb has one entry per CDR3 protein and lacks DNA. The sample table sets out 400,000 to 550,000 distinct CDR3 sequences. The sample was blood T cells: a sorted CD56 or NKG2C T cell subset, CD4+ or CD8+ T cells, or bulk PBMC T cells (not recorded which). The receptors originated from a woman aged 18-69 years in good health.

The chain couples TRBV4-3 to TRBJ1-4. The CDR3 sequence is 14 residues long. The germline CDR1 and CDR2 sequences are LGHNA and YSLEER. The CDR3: CASSQDSADEKLFF.

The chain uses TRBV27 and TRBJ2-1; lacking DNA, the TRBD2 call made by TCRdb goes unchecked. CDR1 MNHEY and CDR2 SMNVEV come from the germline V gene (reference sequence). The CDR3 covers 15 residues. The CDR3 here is CASSFGLAGGSEQFF.

This chain's CDR3 is CASSDPGQGLRGANVLTF. J is TRBJ2-6 and V is TRBV12-3 or TRBV12-4; TCRdb's D call of TRBD1 is untestable without DNA. This CDR3 has 18 amino acids.

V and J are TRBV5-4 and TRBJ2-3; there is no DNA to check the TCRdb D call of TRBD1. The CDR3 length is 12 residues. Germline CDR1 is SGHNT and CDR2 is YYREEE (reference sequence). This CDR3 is CASSIGGDTQYF.

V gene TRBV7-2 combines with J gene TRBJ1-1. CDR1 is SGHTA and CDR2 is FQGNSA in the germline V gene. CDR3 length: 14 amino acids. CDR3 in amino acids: CASSPGDPNTEAFF.

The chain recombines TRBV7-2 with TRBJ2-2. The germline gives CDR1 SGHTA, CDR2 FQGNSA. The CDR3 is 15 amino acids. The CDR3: CASSVGLPNTGELFF.

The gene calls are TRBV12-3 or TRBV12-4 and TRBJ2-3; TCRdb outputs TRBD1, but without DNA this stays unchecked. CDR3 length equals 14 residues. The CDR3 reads CASTRSAVADTQYF.

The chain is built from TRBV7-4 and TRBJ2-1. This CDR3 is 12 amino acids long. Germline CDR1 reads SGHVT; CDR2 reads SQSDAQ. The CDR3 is CASSVWIMKQFF. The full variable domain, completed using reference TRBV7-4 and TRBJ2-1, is GAGVSQSPRYKVAKRGRDVALRCDSISGHVTLYWYRQTLGQGSEVLTYSQSDAQRDKSGRPSGRFSAERPERSVSTLKIQRTEQGDSAVYLCASSVWIMKQFFGPGTRLTVL.

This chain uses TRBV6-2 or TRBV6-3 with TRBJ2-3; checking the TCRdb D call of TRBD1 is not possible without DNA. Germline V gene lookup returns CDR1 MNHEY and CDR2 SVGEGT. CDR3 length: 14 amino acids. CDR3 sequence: CASSPSLHADTQYF.

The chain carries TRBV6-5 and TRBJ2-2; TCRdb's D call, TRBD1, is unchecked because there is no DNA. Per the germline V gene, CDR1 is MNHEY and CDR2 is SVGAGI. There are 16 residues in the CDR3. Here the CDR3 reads CASSYSMGQRDGELFF.

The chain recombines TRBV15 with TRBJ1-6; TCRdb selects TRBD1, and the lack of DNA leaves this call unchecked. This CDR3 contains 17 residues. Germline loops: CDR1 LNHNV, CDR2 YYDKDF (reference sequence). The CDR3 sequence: CATSSRDRGKNNSPLHF.

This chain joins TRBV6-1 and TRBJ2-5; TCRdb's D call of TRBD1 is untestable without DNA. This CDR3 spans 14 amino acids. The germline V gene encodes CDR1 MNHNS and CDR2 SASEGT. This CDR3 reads CASSNTGGRETQYF.

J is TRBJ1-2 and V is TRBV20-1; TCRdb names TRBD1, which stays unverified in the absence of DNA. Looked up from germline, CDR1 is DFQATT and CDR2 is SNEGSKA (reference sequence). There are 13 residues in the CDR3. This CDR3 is CSAPVGTRYGYTF.

The CDR3 loop reads CASSPTSPPNEQFF. The rearrangement uses TRBV18 and TRBJ2-1; TCRdb gives TRBD1 as the D gene, but with no DNA this cannot be confirmed. The CDR3 covers 14 residues. Germline CDR1 reads KGHSH; CDR2 reads LQKENI.

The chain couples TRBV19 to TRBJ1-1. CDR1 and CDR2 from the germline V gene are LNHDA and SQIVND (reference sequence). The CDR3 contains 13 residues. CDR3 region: CASSISPNTEAFF.

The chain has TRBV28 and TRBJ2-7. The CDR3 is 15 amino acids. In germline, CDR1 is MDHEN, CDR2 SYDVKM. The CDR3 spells CASSLSGPISYEQYF.

The CDR3 sequence is CASSLFGGSPPTDTQYF. This rearrangement joins TRBV5-6 to TRBJ2-3; the TRBD1 assignment by TCRdb is unverifiable without DNA. There are 17 residues in the CDR3. Germline-derived CDR1 and CDR2 are SGHDT and YYEEEE. The full variable domain, its missing parts supplied by reference TRBV5-6 and TRBJ2-3, is DAGVTQSPTHLIKTRGQQVTLRCSPKSGHDTVSWYQQALGQGPQFIFQYYEEEERQRGNFPDRFSGHQFPNYSSELNVNALLLGDSALYLCASSLFGGSPPTDTQYFGPGTRLTVL.

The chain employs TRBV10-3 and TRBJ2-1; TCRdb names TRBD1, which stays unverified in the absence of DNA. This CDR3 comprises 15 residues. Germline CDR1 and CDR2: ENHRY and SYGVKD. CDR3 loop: CAISESEGVYDEQFF.

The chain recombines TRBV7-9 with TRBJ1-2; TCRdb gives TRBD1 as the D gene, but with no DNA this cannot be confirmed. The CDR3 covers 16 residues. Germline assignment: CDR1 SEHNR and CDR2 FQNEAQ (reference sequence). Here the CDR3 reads CASSLVGPSPSEGYTF. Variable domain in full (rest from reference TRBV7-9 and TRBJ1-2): DTGVSQNPRHKITKRGQNVTFRCDPISEHNRLYWYRQTLGQGPEFLTYFQNEAQLEKSRLLSDRFSAERPKGSFSTLEIQRTEQGDSAMYLCASSLVGPSPSEGYTFGSGTRLTVV.